This T cell receptor (beta chain) was sequenced for a study of T cell responses to AZD1222 COVID-19 vaccine (dated by TCRdb to about 2021). Concerning the study at large: TCR sequencing covered more than 230 trial participants: 200 to 220 given two doses of AZD1222 and about 26 given two doses of MenACWY control vaccine. Trial participants were enrolled by age into 18-55, 56-69 and 70-plus year subgroups, with around 140, 26 and 57 TCR-sequenced participants respectively.

The germline V gene yields SGHTA for CDR1 and FQGNSA for CDR2. The CDR3, from cysteine to phenylalanine, totals 15 residues. This entry keeps only the CDR3 DNA: 45 bases, framed from base 1. V is cut back by 6 bases and J by 4 bases, with 9 bases in the junction unmatched. Details on this clone: Its antigen remains unidentified. One base away there is no much larger clone; base qualities are not given.

Reading the label with the study, this specimen's time point is: about 28 days (+/-7) after the second vaccine dose. AZD1222 recipients given second doses at about 4 weeks or at about 12 weeks were pooled, since spike-specific TCR depth and breadth were not found to differ between the two schedules. The vaccinee samples were drawn from two UK trials, COV001 and COV002, one of which was a single-blind randomized controlled phase 2/3 trial testing AZD1222 (ChAdOx1 nCoV-19) in healthy adults. For TCRbeta chain sequencing, PBMC samples were collected from trial participants at day 0 and at day 28 after the second dose. The CDR3 regions of human TCRbeta chains were analyzed by immunosequencing. In the source study's methods: TCRs in the repertoires were compared against a reference library of SARS-CoV-2-specific TCRs that had been generated with the MIRA antigen-specificity platform. Breadth was defined as the fraction of unique TCRs that were SARS-CoV-2-associated. Depth was defined as the fraction of total T cells that were SARS-CoV-2-associated. Using the MIRA data, every spike-specific TCR was mapped to the spike region that the TCR reacted to and assigned to either a CD4 or a CD8 class. Log10-transformed breadth and depth values were compared by one-way ANOVA with Sidak's multiple comparisons tests. TCRdb re-hosts the immuneACCESS table, in-frame sequences only. Its copies lack some clones; in the studies checked, an unresolved V gene accounts for under half of them, and the cause for the rest is not known. V and J calls and clone size come straight from that table; D and trimming were deduced from the DNA. The sample table contains around 270,000 clones; only one count was recorded for almost 95% of them. 0.55% of the sample rests with the top ten.

General conclusions and limits of the study: Only a handful of AZD1222 recipients were SARS-CoV-2 seropositive at baseline, limiting conclusions about previously exposed vaccinees. The 56-69-year group was small, and its depth increase did not reach significance, likely because of low power. Reportedly, almost half of the unique spike-specific TCRs recognized epitopes lying outside the regions that are mutated in the B.1.351 and B.1.1.7 variants. Vaccine-associated CD4 TCRs spanned the whole spike protein, with dominant responses in regions 160-218 and 743-854. Because no samples from the day 14 peak response were available, repertoires could be characterized only after the peak T cell response. Participants were mostly white British, with more females than males. The authors suggested clonal diversity may have been underestimated. After two AZD1222 doses, both the breadth and the depth of spike-specific TCRs were significantly higher than at day 0 and than in MenACWY recipients.

The specimen was peripheral blood, collected 28 days after the second AZD1222 dose. This receptor was obtained from an adult who received the AZD1222 COVID-19 vaccine. The rearranged chain carries TRBV7-2 and TRBJ2-7; the junction holds 10 bases that match TRBD2. Here is the DNA: TGTGCCAGCAGGGGCGGGCTAGCGGGAGTTTACGAGCAGTACTTC. Its protein reads: CASRGGLAGVYEQYF.